This T cell receptor (beta chain) comes out of a study of blood T cells in healthy people across ages. CDR3 length: 16 amino acids. From germline, CDR1 is SGHTA and CDR2 FQGNSA. Trimming pared 1 base from V and 5 bases from J, leaving 16 bases between. Whole-study findings and limits: Those diversity estimates obtained from one million T cells were thought to be underestimates.

The second PCR ran about 6 to 12 cycles with a sample-barcoded 5' primer and J-beta primers. Per-sample output comprised a minimum of 2.5 million paired-end reads containing CDR3. TCRdb used MiXCR to reprocess the 5' RACE reads, holding one entry per CDR3 protein. The top ten clones hold 20% to 25% of a sample with around 2 million distinct CDR3 sequences, about two fifths of them seen once. This clonotype appeared a few times. Its antigen is not known. The clonotype originates from a human donor in good health. This chain links TRBV7-2 with TRBJ2-3; D gene ambiguous. The sample consisted of blood. In DNA form, the CDR3 reads TGTGCCAGCAGCTTAGGTTCAGTCCCCGGTCAAGATACGCAGTATTTT. This codes for CASSLGSVPGQDTQYF. Full variable domain (rest looked up from reference TRBV7-2 and TRBJ2-3): GAGVSQSPSNKVTEKGKDVELRCDPISGHTALYWYRQSLGQGLEFLIYFQGNSAPDKSGLPSDRFSAERTGGSVSTLTIQRTQQEDSAVYLCASSLGSVPGQDTQYFGPGTRLTVL.